This T cell receptor beta chain was identified in a study of tissue T cells after allogeneic stem cell transplantation. Study-wide context: Gastrointestinal graft-versus-host disease was present in all patients, each treated with several therapy lines. Recipient PBMCs from before transplant existed for roughly five GVHD patients. Whole-study findings and limits: Anatomically similar tissues had similar TCR repertoires within each patient. The patient cohort was small and clinically heterogeneous, with limited sampling depth.

Per the germline V gene, CDR1 is LNHDA and CDR2 is SQIVND (reference sequence). The CDR3 extends over 18 amino acids. After removal of 5 bases from V and 8 bases from J, the junction contained 17 bases not matched to a gene. TCRdb's copy holds only in-frame clones and misses some; the assay was immunoSEQ multiplex PCR. Found here are roughly 42,000 clones, 80% to 95% of them singletons; the top ten hold approximately 3.8%. As regards this clone: Its target is not known.

The clonotype was recovered from a woman aged 40-70 years who later had graft-versus-host disease after an allogeneic stem cell transplant. Source: blood, taken before transplantation. The chain employs TRBV19 and TRBJ2-1; 11 bases align to TRBD2. The CDR3 loop is CASSDPRGSGRARDEQFF. The CDR3 DNA is TGTGCCAGTAGTGACCCCCGCGGTAGCGGGAGGGCTAGGGATGAGCAGTTCTTC. The variable domain in full, with the rest retrieved from reference TRBV19 and TRBJ2-1, is DGGITQSPKYLFRKEGQNVTLSCEQNLNHDAMYWYRQDPGQGLRLIYYSQIVNDFQKGDIAEGYSVSREKKESFPLTVTSAQKNPTAFYLCASSDPRGSGRARDEQFFGPGTRLTVL.